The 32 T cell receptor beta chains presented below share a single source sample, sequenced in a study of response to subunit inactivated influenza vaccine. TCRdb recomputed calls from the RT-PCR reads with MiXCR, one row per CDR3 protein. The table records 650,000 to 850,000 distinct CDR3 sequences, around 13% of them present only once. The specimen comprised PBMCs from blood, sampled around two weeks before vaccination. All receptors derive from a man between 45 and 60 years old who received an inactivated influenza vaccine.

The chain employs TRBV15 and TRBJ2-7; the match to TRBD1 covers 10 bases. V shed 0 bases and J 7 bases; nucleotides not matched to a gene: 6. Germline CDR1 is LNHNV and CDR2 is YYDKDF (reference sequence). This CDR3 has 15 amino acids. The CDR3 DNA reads TGTGCCACCAGCAGAGATTACGGACAGGGGGTTGAGCAGTACTTC. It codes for CATSRDYGQGVEQYF.

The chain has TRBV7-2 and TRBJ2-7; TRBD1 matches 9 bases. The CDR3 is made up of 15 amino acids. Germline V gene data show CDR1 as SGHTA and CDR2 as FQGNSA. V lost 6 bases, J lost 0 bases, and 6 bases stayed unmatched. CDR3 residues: CASRYGTGISYEQYF. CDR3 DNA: TGTGCCAGCAGATATGGGACAGGGATCTCCTACGAGCAGTACTTC.

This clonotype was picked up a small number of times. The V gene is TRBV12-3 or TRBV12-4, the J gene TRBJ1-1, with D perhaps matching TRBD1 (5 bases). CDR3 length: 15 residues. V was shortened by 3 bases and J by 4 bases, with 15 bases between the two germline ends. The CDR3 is CASSFGAGRTTEAFF. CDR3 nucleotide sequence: TGTGCCAGCAGTTTTGGGGCAGGGCGTACCACTGAAGCTTTCTTT.

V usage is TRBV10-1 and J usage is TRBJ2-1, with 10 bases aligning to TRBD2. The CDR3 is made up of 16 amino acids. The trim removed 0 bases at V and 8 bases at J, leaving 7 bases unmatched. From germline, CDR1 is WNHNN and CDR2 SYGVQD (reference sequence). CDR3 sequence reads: CASSESGTSEQDEQFF. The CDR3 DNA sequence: TGCGCCAGCAGTGAGTCTGGGACTAGCGAGCAGGATGAGCAGTTCTTC.

The CDR3 nucleotides are TGCGCCAGCAGGACGGGTACAGGGGCTAACTACGAGCAGTACTTC. Protein sequence: CASRTGTGANYEQYF. The chain recombines TRBV5-1 with TRBJ2-7; 7 bases line up with TRBD1. V trimming: 5 bases; J trimming: 3 bases; junction bases outside the gene matches: 11. The CDR3 has 15 residues. CDR1 and CDR2 from the germline V gene are SGHRS and YFSETQ.

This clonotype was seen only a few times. The CDR3 loop reads CASSSQQGPNQPQHF. Written as DNA, the CDR3 is TGTGCCAGCAGCTCCCAACAGGGACCCAATCAGCCCCAGCATTTT. The V and J genes are TRBV7-2 and TRBJ1-5, with D possibly TRBD1 on 6 matching bases. The germline CDR1 and CDR2 sequences are SGHTA and FQGNSA. The CDR3 contains 15 residues. V dropped 4 bases and J dropped 3 bases, with 13 bases sitting between them.

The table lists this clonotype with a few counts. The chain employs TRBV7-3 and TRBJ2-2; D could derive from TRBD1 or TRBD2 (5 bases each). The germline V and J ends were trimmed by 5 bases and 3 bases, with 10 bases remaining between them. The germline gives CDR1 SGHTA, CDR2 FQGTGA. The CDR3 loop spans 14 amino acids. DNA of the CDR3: TGTGCCAGCAGCCCGGGACGAGACACCGGGGAGCTGTTTTTT. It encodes CASSPGRDTGELFF.

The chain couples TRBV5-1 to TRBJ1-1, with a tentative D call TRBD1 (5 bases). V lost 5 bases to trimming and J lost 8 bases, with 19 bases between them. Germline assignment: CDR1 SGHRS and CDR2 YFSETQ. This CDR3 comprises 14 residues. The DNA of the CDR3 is TGCGCCAGCAGATCCGGGACGGATATGGGGGAAGCTTTCTTT. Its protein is CASRSGTDMGEAFF.

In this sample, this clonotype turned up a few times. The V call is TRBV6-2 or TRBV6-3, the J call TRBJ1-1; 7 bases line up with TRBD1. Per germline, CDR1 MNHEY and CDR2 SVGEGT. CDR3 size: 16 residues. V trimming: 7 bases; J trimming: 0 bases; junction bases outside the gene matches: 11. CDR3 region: CASNLDRNKMNTEAFF. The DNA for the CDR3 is TGTGCCAGCAACCTGGACAGGAACAAAATGAACACTGAAGCTTTCTTT.

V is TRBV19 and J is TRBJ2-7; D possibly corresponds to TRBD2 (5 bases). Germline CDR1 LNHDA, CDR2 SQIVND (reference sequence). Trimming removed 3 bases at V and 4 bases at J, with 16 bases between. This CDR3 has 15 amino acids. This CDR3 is CASSISTGTGYEQYF. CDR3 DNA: TGTGCCAGTAGTATTTCCACGGGAACCGGTTACGAGCAGTACTTC.

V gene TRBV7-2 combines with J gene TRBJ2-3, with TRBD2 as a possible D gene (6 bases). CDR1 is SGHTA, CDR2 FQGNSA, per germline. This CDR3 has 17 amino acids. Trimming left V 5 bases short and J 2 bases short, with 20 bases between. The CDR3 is CASSVGPLGGYTDTQYF. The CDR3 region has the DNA TGTGCCAGCAGCGTGGGCCCACTGGGGGGTTACACAGATACGCAGTATTTT.

CDR3 sequence (DNA): TGCGCCAGCAGCCAAGATACGGTTGAACCAGTCGGTGGCTACACCTTC. Its translation: CASSQDTVEPVGGYTF. This chain joins TRBV4-3 and TRBJ1-2; no reliable D call. V was clipped by 0 bases and J by 7 bases, with 18 bases between them. This CDR3 spans 16 amino acids. CDR1 is LGHNA, CDR2 YSLEER, per germline.

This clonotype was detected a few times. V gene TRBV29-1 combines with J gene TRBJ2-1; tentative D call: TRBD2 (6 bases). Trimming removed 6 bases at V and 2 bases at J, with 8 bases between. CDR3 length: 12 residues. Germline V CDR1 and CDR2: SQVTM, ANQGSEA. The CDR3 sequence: CSVSGAYNEQFF. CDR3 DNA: TGCAGCGTGTCGGGGGCCTACAATGAGCAGTTCTTC.

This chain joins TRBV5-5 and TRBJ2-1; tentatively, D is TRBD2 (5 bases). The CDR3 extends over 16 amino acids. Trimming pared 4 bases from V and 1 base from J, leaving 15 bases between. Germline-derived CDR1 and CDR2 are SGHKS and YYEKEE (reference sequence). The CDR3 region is CASSTASLLSYNEQFF. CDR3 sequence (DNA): TGTGCCAGCAGCACCGCTAGCTTACTATCCTACAATGAGCAGTTCTTC.

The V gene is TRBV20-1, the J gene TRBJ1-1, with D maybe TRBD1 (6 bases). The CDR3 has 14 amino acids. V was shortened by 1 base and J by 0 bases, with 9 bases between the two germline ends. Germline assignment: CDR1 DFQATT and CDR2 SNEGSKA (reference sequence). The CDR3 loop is CSARGGTLNTEAFF. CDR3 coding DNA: TGCAGTGCTAGAGGGGGGACATTGAACACTGAAGCTTTCTTT.

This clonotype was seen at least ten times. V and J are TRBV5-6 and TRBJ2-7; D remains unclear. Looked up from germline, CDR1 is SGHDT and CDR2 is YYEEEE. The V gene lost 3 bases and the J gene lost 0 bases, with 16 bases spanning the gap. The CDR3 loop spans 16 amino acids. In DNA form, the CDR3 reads TGTGCCAGCAGCTCCACATTTCATAGAAGCTCCTACGAGCAGTACTTC. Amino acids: CASSSTFHRSSYEQYF.

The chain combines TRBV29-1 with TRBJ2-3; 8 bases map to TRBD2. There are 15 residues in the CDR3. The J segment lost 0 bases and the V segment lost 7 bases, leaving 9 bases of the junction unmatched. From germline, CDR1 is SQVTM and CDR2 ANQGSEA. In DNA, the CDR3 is TGCAGCGATGCCGGGAGCGGGGGAAGCACAGATACGCAGTATTTT. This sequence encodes CSDAGSGGSTDTQYF.

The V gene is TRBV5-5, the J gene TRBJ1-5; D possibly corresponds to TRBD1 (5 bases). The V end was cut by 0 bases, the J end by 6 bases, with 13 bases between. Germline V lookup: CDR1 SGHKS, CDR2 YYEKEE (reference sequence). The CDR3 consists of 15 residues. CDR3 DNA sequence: TGTGCCAGCAGCTTGGACGGGGGGGTGCGTCAGCCCCAGCATTTT. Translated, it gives CASSLDGGVRQPQHF.

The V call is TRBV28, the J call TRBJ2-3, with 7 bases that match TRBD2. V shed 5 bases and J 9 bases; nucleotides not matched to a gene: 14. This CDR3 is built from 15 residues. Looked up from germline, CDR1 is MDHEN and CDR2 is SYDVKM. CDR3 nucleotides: TGTGCCAGCAGTACCACAGGAGCGGGATTGGACACGCAGTATTTT. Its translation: CASSTTGAGLDTQYF.

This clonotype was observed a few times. The CDR3 bases are TGTGCCACTAGGAAGGGATCTAGCACAGATACGCAGTATTTT. It codes for CATRKGSSTDTQYF. The V and J genes are TRBV10-3 and TRBJ2-3; no reliable D call. The CDR3 is made up of 14 amino acids. Trimming left V 10 bases short and J 0 bases short, with 14 bases between. Germline lookup yields CDR1 ENHRY and CDR2 SYGVKD.

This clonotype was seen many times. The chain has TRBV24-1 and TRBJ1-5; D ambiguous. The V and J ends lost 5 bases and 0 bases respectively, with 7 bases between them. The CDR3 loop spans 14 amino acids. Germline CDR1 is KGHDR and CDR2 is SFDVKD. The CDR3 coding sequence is TGTGCCACCAGTGTAGGCGCTAGCAATCAGCCCCAGCATTTT. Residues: CATSVGASNQPQHF.

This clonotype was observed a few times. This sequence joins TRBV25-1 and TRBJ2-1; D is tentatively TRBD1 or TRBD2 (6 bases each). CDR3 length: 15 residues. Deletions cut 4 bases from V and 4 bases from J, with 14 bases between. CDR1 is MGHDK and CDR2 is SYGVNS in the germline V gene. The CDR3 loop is CASSAAGRGYNEQFF. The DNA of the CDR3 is TGTGCCAGCAGTGCCGCGGGAAGGGGGTACAATGAGCAGTTCTTC.

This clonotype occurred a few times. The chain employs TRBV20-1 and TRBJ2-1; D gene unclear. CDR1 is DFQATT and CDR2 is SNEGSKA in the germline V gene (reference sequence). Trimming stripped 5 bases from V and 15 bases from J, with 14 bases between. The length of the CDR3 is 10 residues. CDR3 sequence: CSALLRYPFF. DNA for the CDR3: TGCAGTGCTCTATTGCGATATCCGTTCTTC.

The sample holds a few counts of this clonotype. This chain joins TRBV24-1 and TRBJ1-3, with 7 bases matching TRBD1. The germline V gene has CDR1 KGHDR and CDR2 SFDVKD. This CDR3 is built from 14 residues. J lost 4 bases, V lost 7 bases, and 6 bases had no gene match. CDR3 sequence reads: CATRKQGSGNTIYF. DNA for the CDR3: TGTGCCACCAGAAAACAGGGGTCCGGAAACACCATATATTTT.

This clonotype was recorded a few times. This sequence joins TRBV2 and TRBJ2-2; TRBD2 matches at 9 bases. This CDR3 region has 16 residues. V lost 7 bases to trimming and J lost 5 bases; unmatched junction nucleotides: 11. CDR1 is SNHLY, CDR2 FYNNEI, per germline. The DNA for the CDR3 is TGTGCCAGCATGTTTCGGCTAGCGGGGAGAACCGGGGAGCTGTTTTTT. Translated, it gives CASMFRLAGRTGELFF.

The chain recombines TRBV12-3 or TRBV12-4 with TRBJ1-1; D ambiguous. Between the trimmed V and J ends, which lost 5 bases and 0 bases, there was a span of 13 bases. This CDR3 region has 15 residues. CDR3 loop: CASSHGAIMNTEAFF. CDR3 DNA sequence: TGTGCCAGCAGTCACGGCGCCATTATGAACACTGAAGCTTTCTTT.

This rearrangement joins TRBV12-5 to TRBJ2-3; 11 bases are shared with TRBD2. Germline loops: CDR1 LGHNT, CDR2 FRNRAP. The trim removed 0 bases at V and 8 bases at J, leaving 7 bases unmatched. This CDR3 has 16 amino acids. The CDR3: CASGLVLAGAPGTQYF. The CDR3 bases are TGTGCTAGTGGTTTGGTACTAGCGGGGGCCCCGGGTACGCAGTATTTT.

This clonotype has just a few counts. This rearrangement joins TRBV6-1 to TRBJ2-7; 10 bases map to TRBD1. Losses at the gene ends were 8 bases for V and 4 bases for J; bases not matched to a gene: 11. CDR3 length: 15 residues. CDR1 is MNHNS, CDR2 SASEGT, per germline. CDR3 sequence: CASAIRDRGNYEQYF. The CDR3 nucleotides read TGTGCCAGCGCTATCCGGGACAGGGGCAATTACGAGCAGTACTTC.

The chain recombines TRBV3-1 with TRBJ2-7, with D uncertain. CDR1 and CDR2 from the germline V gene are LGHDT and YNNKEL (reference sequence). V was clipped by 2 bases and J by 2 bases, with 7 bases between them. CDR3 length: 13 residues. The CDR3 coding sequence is TGTGCCAGCAGCCAATTCAGGACCTACGAGCAGTACTTC. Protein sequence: CASSQFRTYEQYF.

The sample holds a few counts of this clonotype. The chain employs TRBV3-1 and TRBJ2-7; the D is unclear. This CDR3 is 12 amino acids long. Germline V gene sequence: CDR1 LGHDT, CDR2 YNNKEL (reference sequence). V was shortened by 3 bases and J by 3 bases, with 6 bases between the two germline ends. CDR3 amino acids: CASSQRHYEQYF. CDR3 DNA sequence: TGTGCCAGCAGCCAGAGACACTACGAGCAGTACTTC.

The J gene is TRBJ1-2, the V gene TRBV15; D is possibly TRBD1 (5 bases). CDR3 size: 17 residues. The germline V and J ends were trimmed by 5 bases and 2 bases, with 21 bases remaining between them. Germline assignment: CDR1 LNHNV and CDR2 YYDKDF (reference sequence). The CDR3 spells CATSRGSLVGDNYGYTF. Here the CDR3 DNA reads TGTGCCACCAGCCGGGGCTCTTTGGTCGGGGACAACTATGGCTACACCTTC.

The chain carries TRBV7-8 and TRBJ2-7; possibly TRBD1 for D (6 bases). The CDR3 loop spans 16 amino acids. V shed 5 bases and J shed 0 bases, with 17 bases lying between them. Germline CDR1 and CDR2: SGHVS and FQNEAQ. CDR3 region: CASSKDTGTNSYEQYF. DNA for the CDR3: TGTGCCAGCAGCAAAGATACAGGGACCAACTCCTACGAGCAGTACTTC. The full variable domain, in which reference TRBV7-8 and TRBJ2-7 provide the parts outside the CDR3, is GAGVSQSPRYKVAKRGQDVALRCDPISGHVSLFWYQQALGQGPEFLTYFQNEAQLDKSGLPSDRFFAERPEGSVSTLKIQRTQQEDSAVYLCASSKDTGTNSYEQYFGPGTRLTVT.